This T cell receptor (beta chain) was identified during a study of response to subunit inactivated influenza vaccine. This clonotype was picked up a small number of times. TCRdb analysed the RT-PCR reads with MiXCR anew, one entry per CDR3 protein. This sample yields around 190,000 distinct CDR3 sequences, of which about 9.3% are seen a single time; about a tenth belongs to the top ten. V lost 1 base and J 7 bases, leaving 10 bases between the germline ends. The CDR3 is 13 residues long. Germline V gives CDR1 SGHVS, CDR2 FNYEAQ. This specimen was non-naive T cells sorted from PBMCs, taken on the day of vaccination. This rearrangement joins TRBV7-6 to TRBJ2-5; D is possibly TRBD1 (5 bases). This clonotype was obtained from a middle-aged man who received an inactivated influenza vaccine. The CDR3 reads CASSLEAGRTQYF. Here the CDR3 DNA reads TGTGCCAGCAGCTTAGAGGCAGGGCGGACCCAGTACTTC.